This T cell receptor beta chain was identified during a study of cytomegalovirus exposure and HLA in healthy donors. At the level of the study: Both the roughly 120 validation repertoires and the 666 first-cohort repertoires used the same platform, as reported by a later analysis.

Sequencing used immunoSEQ multiplex PCR; TCRdb keeps in-frame clones, though not all of them. The sample lists some 98,000 clones, roughly 90% occurring once. The CDR3 is made up of 14 amino acids. From germline, CDR1 is SGHTA and CDR2 FQGNSA. After removal of 4 bases from V and 4 bases from J, the junction contained 5 bases not matched to a gene. V and J are TRBV7-2 and TRBJ1-2; 8 positions match TRBD1. Sequencing input: PBMCs. This receptor was taken from a man aged 18 to 29 in good health and CMV-seropositive. CDR3 protein: CASSSQTGGYGYTF. DNA of the CDR3: TGTGCCAGCAGCTCCCAAACAGGGGGCTATGGCTACACCTTC.